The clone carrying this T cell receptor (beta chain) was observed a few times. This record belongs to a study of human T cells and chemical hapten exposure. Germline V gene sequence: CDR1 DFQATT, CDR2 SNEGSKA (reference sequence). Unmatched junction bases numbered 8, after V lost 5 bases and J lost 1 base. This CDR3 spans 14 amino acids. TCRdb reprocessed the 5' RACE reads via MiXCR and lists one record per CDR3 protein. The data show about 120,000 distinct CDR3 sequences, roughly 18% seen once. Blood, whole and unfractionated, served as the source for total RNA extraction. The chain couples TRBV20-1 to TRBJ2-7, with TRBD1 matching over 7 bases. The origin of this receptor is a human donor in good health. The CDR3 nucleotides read TGCAGTGCTCCCCGACAGGGCCGTTCCTACGAGCAGTACTTC. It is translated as CSAPRQGRSYEQYF.